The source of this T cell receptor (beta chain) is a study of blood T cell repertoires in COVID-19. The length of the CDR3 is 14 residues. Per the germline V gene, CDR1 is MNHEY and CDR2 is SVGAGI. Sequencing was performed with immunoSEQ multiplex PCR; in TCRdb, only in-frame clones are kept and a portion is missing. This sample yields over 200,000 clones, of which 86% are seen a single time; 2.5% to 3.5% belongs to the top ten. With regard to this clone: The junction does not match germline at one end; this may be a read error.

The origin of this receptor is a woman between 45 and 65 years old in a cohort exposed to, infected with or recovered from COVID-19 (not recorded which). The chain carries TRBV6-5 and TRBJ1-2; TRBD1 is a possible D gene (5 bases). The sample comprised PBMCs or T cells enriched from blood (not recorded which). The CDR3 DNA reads TGTGCCGGCAGTTACTCGGTAGGGGTCTATGGCTACACCTTC. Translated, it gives CAGSYSVGVYGYTF.